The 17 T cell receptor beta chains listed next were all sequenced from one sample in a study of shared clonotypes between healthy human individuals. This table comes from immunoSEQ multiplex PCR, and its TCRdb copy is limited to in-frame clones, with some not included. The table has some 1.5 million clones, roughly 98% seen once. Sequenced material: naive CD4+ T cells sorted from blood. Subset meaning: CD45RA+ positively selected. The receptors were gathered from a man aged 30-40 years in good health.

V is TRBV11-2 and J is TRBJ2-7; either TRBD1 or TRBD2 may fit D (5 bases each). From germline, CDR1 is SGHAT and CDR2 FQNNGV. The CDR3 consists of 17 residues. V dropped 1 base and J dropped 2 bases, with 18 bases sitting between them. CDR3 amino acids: CASSLVLGVDSTYEQYF. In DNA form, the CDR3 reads TGTGCCAGCAGCTTAGTCCTGGGGGTTGACTCGACCTACGAGCAGTACTTC.

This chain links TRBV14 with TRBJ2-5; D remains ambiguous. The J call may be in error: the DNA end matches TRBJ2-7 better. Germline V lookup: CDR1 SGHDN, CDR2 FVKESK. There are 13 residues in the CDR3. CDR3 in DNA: TGTGCCAGCAGCCAAGTTATGGGATACGAGCAGTACTTC. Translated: CASSQVMGYEQYF.

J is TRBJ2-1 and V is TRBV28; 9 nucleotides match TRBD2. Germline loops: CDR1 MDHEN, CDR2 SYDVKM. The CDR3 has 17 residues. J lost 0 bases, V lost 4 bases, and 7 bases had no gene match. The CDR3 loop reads CASSSPFSGSSYNEQFF. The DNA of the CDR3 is TGTGCCAGCAGTTCACCCTTTAGCGGGAGCTCCTACAATGAGCAGTTCTTC.

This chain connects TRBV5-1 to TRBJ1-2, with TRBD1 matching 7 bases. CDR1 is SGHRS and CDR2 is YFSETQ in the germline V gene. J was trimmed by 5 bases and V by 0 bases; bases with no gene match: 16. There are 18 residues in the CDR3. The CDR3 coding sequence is TGCGCCAGCAGCTTGGTGACAGGGCCTGATGCCCACCCTTATGGCTACACCTTC. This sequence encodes CASSLVTGPDAHPYGYTF.

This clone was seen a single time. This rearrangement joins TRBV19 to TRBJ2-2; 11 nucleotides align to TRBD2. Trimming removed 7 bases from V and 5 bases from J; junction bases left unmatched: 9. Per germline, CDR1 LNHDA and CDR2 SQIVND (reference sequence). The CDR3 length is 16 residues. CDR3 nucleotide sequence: TGTGCCAGTACCCTACTAGCGGGAGTCAGGACCGGGGAGCTGTTTTTT. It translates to CASTLLAGVRTGELFF.

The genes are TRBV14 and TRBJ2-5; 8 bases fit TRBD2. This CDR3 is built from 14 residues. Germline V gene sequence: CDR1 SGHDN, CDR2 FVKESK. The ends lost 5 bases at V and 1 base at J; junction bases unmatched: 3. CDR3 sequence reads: CASSWAGGQETQYF. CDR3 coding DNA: TGTGCCAGCAGCTGGGCGGGAGGCCAAGAGACCCAGTACTTC.

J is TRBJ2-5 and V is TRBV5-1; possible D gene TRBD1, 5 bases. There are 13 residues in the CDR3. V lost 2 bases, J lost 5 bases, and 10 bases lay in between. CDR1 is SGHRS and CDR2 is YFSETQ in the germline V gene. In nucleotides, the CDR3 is TGCGCCAGCAGCTTTCAGGGCTCGGAGACCCAGTACTTC. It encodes CASSFQGSETQYF.

The CDR3 protein is CASSHGTGKETQYF. CDR3 nucleotides: TGTGCCAGCAGCCACGGGACAGGGAAAGAGACCCAGTACTTC. The gene calls are TRBV11-2 and TRBJ2-5, with 9 bases identical to TRBD1. Germline CDR1 and CDR2: SGHAT and FQNNGV. The CDR3 loop spans 14 amino acids. The V gene end was trimmed by 5 bases and the J gene end by 3 bases; junction bases not matched to a gene: 4.

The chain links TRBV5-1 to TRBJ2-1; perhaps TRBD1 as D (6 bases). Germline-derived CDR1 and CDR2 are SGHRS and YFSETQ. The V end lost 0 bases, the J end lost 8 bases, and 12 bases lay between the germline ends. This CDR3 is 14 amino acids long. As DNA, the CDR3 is TGCGCCAGCAGCTTGGGTTCCAGGGGCGATGAGCAGTTCTTC. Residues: CASSLGSRGDEQFF. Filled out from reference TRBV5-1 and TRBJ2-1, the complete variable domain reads KAGVTQTPRYLIKTRGQQVTLSCSPISGHRSVSWYQQTPGQGLQFLFEYFSETQRNKGNFPGRFSGRQFSNSRSEMNVSTLELGDSALYLCASSLGSRGDEQFFGPGTRLTVL.

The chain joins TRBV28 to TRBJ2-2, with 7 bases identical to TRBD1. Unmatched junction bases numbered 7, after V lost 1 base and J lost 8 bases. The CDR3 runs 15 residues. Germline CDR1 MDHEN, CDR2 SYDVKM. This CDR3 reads CASSLSGTVSGELFF. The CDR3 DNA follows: TGTGCCAGCAGTTTATCCGGGACAGTGTCTGGGGAGCTGTTTTTT.

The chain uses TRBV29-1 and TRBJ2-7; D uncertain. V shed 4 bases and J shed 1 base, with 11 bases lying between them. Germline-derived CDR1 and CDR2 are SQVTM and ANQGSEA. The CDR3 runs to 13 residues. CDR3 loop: CSVGQAISYEQYF. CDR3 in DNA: TGCAGCGTTGGGCAGGCTATATCCTACGAGCAGTACTTC.

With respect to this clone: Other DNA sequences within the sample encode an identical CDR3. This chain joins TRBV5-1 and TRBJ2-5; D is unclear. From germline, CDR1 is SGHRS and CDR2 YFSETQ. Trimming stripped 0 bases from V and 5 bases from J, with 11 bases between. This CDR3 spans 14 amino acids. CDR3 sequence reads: CASSLASGQETQYF. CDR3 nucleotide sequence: TGCGCCAGCAGCTTGGCGTCAGGCCAGGAGACCCAGTACTTC. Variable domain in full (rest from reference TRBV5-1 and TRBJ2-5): KAGVTQTPRYLIKTRGQQVTLSCSPISGHRSVSWYQQTPGQGLQFLFEYFSETQRNKGNFPGRFSGRQFSNSRSEMNVSTLELGDSALYLCASSLASGQETQYFGPGTRLLVL.

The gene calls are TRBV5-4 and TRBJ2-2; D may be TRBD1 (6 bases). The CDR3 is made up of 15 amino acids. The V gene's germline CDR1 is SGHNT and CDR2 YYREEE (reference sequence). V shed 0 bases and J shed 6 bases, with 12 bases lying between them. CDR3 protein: CASSLVTAGAGELFF. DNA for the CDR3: TGTGCCAGCAGCTTGGTTACCGCAGGGGCCGGGGAGCTGTTTTTT.

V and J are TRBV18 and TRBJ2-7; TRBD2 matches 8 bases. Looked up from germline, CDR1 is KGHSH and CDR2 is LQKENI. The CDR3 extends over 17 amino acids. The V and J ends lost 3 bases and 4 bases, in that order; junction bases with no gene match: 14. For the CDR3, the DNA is TGTGCCAGCTCACCGTTGCGGCCTAGCGGGCTTTCTTACGAGCAGTACTTC. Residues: CASSPLRPSGLSYEQYF.

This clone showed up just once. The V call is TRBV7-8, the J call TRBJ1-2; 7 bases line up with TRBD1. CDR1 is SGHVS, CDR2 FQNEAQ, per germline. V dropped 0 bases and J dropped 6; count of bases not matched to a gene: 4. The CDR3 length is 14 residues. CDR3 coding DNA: TGTGCCAGCAGCTTAGCGGACAGGAGAGATGGCTACACCTTC. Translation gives CASSLADRRDGYTF.

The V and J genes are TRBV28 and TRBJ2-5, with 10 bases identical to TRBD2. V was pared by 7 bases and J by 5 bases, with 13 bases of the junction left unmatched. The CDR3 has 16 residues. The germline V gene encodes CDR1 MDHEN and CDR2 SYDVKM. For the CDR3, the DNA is TGTGCCAGCAAAATACCAGGGACTAGCGAGGGGGAGACCCAGTACTTC. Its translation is CASKIPGTSEGETQYF.

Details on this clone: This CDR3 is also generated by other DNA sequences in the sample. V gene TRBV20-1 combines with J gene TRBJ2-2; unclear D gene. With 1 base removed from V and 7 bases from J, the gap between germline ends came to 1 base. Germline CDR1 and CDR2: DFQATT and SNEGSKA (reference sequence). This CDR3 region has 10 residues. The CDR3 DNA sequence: TGCAGTGCTAGAGGCGGGGAGCTGTTTTTT. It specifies CSARGGELFF.